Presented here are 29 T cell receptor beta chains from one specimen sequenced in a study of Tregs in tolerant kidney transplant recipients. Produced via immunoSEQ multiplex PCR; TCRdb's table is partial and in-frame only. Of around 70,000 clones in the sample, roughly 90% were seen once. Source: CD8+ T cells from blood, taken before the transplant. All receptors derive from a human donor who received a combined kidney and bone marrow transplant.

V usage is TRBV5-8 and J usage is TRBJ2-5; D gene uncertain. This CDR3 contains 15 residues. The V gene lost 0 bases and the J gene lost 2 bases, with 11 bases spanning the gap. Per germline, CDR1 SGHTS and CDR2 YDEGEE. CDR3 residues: CASSLDGRLQETQYF. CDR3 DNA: TGTGCCAGCAGCTTGGATGGGCGATTACAAGAGACCCAGTACTTC.

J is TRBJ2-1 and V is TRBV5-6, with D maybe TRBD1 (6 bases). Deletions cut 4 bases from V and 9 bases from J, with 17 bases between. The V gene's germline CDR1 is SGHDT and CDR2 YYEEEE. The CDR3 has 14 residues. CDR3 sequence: CASSPNPGAGEQFF. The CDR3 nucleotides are TGTGCCAGCAGCCCTAACCCAGGGGCCGGTGAGCAGTTCTTC.

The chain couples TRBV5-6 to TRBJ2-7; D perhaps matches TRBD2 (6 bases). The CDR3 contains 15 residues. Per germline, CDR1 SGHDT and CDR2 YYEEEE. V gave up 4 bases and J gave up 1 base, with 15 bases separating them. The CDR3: CASSLEPGESYEQYF. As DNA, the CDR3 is TGTGCCAGCAGCCTAGAACCGGGAGAGTCCTACGAGCAGTACTTC.

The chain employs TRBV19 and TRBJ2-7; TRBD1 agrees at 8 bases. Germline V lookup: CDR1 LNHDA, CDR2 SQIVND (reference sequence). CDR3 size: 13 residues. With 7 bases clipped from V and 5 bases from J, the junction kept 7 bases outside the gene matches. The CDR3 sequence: CASTRGTGNEQYF. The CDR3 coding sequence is TGTGCCAGTACCCGAGGGACAGGTAACGAGCAGTACTTC.

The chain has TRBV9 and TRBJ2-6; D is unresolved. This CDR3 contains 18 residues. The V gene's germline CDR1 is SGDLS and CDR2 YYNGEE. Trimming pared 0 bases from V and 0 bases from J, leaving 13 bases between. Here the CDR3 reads CASSVARLPSSGANVLTF. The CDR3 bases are TGTGCCAGCAGCGTAGCCAGACTGCCTAGCTCTGGGGCCAACGTCCTGACTTTC.

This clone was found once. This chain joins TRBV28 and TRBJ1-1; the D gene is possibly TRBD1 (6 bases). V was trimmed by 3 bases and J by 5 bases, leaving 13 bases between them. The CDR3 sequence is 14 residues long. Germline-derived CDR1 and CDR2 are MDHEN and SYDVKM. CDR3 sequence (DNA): TGTGCCAGCAGTTTTCAGGGGATTAGGACTGAAGCTTTCTTT. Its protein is CASSFQGIRTEAFF.

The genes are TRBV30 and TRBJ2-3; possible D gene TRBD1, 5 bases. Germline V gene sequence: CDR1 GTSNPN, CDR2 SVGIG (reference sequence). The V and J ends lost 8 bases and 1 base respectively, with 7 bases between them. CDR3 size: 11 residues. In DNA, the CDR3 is TGTGCCGGGGCGGGCACAGATACGCAGTATTTT. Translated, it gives CAGAGTDTQYF.

The CDR3: CASGGQGATGELFF. The DNA for the CDR3 is TGTGCCAGCGGTGGACAGGGGGCAACCGGGGAGCTGTTTTTT. The V and J genes are TRBV13 and TRBJ2-2; 11 bases line up with TRBD1. V gave up 8 bases and J gave up 5 bases; unmatched junction bases: 4. Germline V gene sequence: CDR1 PRHDT, CDR2 FYEKMQ (reference sequence). The CDR3 has 14 residues.

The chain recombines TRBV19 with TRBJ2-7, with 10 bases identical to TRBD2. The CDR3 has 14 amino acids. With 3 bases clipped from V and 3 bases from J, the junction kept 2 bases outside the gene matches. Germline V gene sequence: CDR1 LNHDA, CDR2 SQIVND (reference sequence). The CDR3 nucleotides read TGTGCCAGTAGTATTAGCGGGAGGATCTACGAGCAGTACTTC. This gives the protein CASSISGRIYEQYF.

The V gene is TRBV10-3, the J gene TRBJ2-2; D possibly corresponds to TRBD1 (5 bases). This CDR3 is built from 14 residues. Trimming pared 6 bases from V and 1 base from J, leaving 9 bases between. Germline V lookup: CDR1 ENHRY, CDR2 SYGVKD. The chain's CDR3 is CAIRGPGNTGELFF. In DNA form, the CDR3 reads TGTGCCATCAGGGGGCCGGGGAACACCGGGGAGCTGTTTTTT.

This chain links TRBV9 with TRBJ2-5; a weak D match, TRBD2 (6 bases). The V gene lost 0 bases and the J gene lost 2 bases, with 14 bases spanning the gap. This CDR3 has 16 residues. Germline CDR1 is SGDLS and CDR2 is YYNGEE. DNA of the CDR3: TGTGCCAGCAGCGTAGTATGGGACTCGCAACAAGAGACCCAGTACTTC. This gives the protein CASSVVWDSQQETQYF.

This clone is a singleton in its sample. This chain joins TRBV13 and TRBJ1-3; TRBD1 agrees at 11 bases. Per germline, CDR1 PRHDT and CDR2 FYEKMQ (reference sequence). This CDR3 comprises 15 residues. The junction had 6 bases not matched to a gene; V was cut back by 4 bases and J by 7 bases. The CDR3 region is CASSSTDRGRNTIYF. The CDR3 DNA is TGTGCCAGCAGCTCTACGGACAGGGGGCGGAACACCATATATTTT.

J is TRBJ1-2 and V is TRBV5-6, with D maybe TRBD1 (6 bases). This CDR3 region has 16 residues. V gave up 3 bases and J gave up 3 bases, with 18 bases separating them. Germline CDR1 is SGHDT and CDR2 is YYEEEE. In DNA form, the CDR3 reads TGTGCCAGCAGCTATCCAGGGGTTGAGGGCGACTATGGCTACACCTTC. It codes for CASSYPGVEGDYGYTF.

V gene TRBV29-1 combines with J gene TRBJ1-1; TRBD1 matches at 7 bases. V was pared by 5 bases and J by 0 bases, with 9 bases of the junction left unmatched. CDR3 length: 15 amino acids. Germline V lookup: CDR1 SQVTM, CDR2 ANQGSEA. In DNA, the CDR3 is TGCAGCGTTCTCGGACAGGACACCATGAACACTGAAGCTTTCTTT. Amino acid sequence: CSVLGQDTMNTEAFF.

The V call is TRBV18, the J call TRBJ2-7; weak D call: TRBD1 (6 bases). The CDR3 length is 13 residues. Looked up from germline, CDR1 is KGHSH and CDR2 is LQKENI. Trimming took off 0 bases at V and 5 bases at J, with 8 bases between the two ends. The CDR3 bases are TGTGCCAGCTCACCACCCTCAGGGGACGAGCAGTACTTC. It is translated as CASSPPSGDEQYF.

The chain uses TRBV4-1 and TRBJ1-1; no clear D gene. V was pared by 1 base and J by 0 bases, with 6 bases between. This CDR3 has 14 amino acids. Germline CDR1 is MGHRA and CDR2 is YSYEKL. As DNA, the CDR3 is TGCGCCAGCAGCCAAGCCGACTTGAACACTGAAGCTTTCTTT. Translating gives CASSQADLNTEAFF.

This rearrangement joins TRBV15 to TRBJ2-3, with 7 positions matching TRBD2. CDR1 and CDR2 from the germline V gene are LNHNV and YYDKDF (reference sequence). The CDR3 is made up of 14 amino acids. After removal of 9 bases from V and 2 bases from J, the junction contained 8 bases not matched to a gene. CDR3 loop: CATRTAGDTDTQYF. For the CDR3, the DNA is TGTGCCACGAGGACCGCGGGGGACACAGATACGCAGTATTTT.

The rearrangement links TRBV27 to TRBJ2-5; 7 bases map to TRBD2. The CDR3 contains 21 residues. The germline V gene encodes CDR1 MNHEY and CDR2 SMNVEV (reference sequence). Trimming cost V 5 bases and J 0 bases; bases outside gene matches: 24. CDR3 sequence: CASSPLVGRESIMGYQETQYF. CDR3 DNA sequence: TGTGCCAGCAGTCCCCTCGTAGGGCGGGAGTCTATTATGGGATACCAAGAGACCCAGTACTTC.

CDR3 in DNA: TGTGCCAGCAGCGCAGGACAGGGGGACTCCTACGAGCAGTACTTC. Amino acid sequence: CASSAGQGDSYEQYF. The chain carries TRBV6-1 and TRBJ2-7; 10 positions agree with TRBD1. V gave up 6 bases and J gave up 0 bases; unmatched junction bases: 5. The germline CDR1 and CDR2 sequences are MNHNS and SASEGT. CDR3 length equals 15 residues.

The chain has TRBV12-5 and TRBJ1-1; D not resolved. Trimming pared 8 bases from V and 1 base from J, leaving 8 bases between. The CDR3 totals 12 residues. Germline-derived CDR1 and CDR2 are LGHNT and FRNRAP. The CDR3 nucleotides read TGTGCTAGTAGAAGAGGGAACACTGAAGCTTTCTTT. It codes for CASRRGNTEAFF.

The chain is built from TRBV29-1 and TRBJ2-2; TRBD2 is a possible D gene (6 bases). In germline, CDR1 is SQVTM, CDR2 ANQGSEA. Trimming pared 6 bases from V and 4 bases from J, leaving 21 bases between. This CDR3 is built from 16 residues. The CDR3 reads CSVNLGGARGTGELFF. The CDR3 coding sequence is TGCAGCGTCAACCTTGGAGGGGCCCGGGGCACCGGGGAGCTGTTTTTT.

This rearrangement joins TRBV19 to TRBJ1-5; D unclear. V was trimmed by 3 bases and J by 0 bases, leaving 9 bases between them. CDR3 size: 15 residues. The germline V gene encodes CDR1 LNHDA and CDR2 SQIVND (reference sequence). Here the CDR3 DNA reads TGTGCCAGTAGTATTGGAGTGAATAGCAATCAGCCCCAGCATTTT. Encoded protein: CASSIGVNSNQPQHF. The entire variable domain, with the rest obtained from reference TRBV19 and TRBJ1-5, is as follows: DGGITQSPKYLFRKEGQNVTLSCEQNLNHDAMYWYRQDPGQGLRLIYYSQIVNDFQKGDIAEGYSVSREKKESFPLTVTSAQKNPTAFYLCASSIGVNSNQPQHFGDGTRLSIL.

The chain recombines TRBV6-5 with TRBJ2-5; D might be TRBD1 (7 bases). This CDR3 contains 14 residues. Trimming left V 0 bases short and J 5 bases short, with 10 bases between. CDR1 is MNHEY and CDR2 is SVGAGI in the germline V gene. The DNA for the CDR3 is TGTGCCAGCAGTTACTCAGCAGGGGGGGAGACCCAGTACTTC. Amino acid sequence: CASSYSAGGETQYF.

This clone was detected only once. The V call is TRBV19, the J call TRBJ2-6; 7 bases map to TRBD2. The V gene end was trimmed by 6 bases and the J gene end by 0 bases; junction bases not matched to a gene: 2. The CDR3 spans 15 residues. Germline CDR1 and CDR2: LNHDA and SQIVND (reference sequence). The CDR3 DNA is TGTGCCAGTAGCGGGGGGAACTCTGGGGCCAACGTCCTGACTTTC. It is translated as CASSGGNSGANVLTF.

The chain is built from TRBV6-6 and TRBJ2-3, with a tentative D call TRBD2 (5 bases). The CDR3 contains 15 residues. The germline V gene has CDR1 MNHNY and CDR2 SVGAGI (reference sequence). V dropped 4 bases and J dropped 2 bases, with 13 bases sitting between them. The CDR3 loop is CASSLLDGLTDTQYF. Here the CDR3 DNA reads TGTGCCAGCAGTTTGTTAGACGGACTCACAGATACGCAGTATTTT.

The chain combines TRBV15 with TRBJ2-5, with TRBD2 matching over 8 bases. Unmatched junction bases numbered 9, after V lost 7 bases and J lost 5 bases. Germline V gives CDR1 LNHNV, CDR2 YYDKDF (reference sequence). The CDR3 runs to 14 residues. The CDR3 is CATNVRGLEETQYF. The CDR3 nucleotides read TGTGCCACCAATGTTAGGGGACTAGAGGAGACCCAGTACTTC.

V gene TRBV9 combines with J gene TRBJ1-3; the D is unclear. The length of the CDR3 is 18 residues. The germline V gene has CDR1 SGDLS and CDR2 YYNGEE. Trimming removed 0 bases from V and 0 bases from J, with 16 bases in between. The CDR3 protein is CASSVEADLISSGNTIYF. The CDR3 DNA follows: TGTGCCAGCAGCGTAGAAGCGGACCTCATCAGCTCTGGAAACACCATATATTTT.

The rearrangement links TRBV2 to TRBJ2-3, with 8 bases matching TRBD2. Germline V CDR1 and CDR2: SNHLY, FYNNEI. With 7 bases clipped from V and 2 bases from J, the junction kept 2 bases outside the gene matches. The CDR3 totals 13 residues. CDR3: CASTGGNTDTQYF. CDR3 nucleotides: TGTGCCAGCACGGGGGGGAACACAGATACGCAGTATTTT.

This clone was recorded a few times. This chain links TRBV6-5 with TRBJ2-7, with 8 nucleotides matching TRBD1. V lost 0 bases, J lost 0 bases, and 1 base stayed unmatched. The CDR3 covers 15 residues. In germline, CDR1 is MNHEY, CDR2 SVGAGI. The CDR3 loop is CASSYSGTGSYEQYF. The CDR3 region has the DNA TGTGCCAGCAGTTACTCCGGGACAGGCTCCTACGAGCAGTACTTC.